This is a list of T cell receptor beta chains from one sample in a study of T cell repertoires in ileal Crohn's disease. Only in-frame clones appear in the TCRdb table, and some are missing; sequencing was by immunoSEQ multiplex PCR. Of about 17,000 clones listed, approximately 87% are singletons. Sequenced material: ileal tissue. Source of these receptors: an adult with Crohn's disease. Each CDR3 is given with its conserved first and last residue. A D gene is named only where the DNA matches it firmly. Where a row states a size, it is once, few, many or the class of an expanded clone; other rows omit it.

d_gene	v_gene	j_gene	abundance	CDR3nt	CDR3aa
TRBD1	TRBV4-2	TRBJ1-6	.	TGTGCCAGCAGCCAAAAACCCCTGGGGACAGGGGCGGATTCACCCCTCCACTTT	CASSQKPLGTGADSPLHF
.	TRBV19	TRBJ2-6	.	TGTGCCAGTAGTATAATAAGGGGGTCAAGGGCCAACGTCCTGACTTTC	CASSIIRGSRANVLTF
.	TRBV5-6	TRBJ1-6	few	TGTGCCAGCAGCTTAAGTCCGTCCGTAGTTAATTCACCCCTCCACTTT	CASSLSPSVVNSPLHF
TRBD1	TRBV7-2	TRBJ1-2	.	TGTGCCAGCAGCCAGGGACAGGGCGACTATGGCTACACCTTC	CASSQGQGDYGYTF
TRBD1	TRBV7-2	TRBJ1-5	.	TGTGCCAGCAGCTCCAGGGGGTTAAGCAATCAGCCCCAGCATTTT	CASSSRGLSNQPQHF
.	TRBV7-3	TRBJ2-7	.	TGTGCCAGCAGCTTAAATCAGGGTAGCTCCTACGAGCAGTACTTC	CASSLNQGSSYEQYF
TRBD2	TRBV6-4	TRBJ2-1	.	TGTGCCAGCAGTAGCGGGGCTAGCTCCTACAATGAGCAGTTCTTC	CASSSGASSYNEQFF
.	TRBV5-1	TRBJ1-1	.	TGCGCCAGCAGCCGATCTGCGGGGACCCGGGGCACTGAAGCTTTCTTT	CASSRSAGTRGTEAFF
.	TRBV20-1	TRBJ1-1	.	TGCAGTGCCAGGATGAACACTGAAGCTTTCTTT	CSARMNTEAFF
.	TRBV7-9	TRBJ1-1	.	TGTGCCAGCAGCTTACAGGGAAACACTGAAGCTTTCTTT	CASSLQGNTEAFF
.	TRBV27	TRBJ1-1	.	TGTGCCAGCAGTTTATCCGGACATGACGGTGAAGCTTTCTTT	CASSLSGHDGEAFF
.	TRBV6-6	TRBJ2-1	.	TGTGCCAGCAGTGGGGGGGCTGCGTTGTATGAGCAGTTCTTC	CASSGGAALYEQFF
.	TRBV9	TRBJ1-6	.	TGTGCCAGCAGCGCCCTACAGGAGCGATCACCCCTCCACTTT	CASSALQERSPLHF
TRBD1	TRBV4-2	TRBJ1-2	.	TGTGCCAGCAGCCAGTATAGGGACAGGAACTATGGCTACACCTTC	CASSQYRDRNYGYTF
TRBD1	TRBV6-5	TRBJ1-6	.	TGTGCCAGCAGCCGGACAGGGTCAAACAATTCACCCCTCCACTTT	CASSRTGSNNSPLHF
TRBD2	TRBV9	TRBJ2-2	.	TGTGCCAGCAGCGCTGCCGGACTAGCCAAGAACACCGGGGAGCTGTTTTTT	CASSAAGLAKNTGELFF
.	TRBV5-6	TRBJ2-7	.	TGTGCCAGCAGCTCGACTATAGCCTACGAGCAGTACTTC	CASSSTIAYEQYF
TRBD1	TRBV19	TRBJ2-5	.	TGTGCCAGTAGTCAGTGGACAGGGGGCTTTGGAAAACAAGAGACCCAGTACTTC	CASSQWTGGFGKQETQYF
TRBD1	TRBV7-6	TRBJ2-7	.	TGTGCCAGCAGCTTAGAGGGACAGGGGGCCTACGAGCAGTACTTC	CASSLEGQGAYEQYF
TRBD1	TRBV4-3	TRBJ2-3	once	TGCGCCAGCAGCCAAGATTGGGGACAGGCGCTTTCTAGCACAGATACGCAGTATTTT	CASSQDWGQALSSTDTQYF
TRBD1	TRBV2	TRBJ2-7	once	TGTGCCAGCATGGGAGGGACAGGGCTATACGAGCAGTACTTC	CASMGGTGLYEQYF
.	TRBV7-2	TRBJ2-7	.	TGTGCCAGCAGCTTAAGCTTCACGAGCTCCTACGAGCAGTACTTC	CASSLSFTSSYEQYF
TRBD1	TRBV6-6	TRBJ1-2	.	TGTGCCAGCAGCGGACAGGGGATTAACTATGGCTACACCTTC	CASSGQGINYGYTF
.	TRBV11-2	TRBJ2-2	.	TGTGCCAGCAGCTTAGCCCCCCGCTTGGCTTTAACCGGGGAGCTGTTTTTT	CASSLAPRLALTGELFF
.	TRBV18	TRBJ1-1	.	TGTGCCAGCTCACCAGACCCCCCTTGGGACATGAACACTGAAGCTTTCTTT	CASSPDPPWDMNTEAFF
.	TRBV6-6	TRBJ1-5	few	TGTGCCAGCAGACCCACAGAGTCCCCCATGCATTTT	CASRPTESPMHF
.	TRBV6-5	TRBJ1-5	.	TGTGCCAGCAGGCTCGGCCCGGGGGGGAATCAGCCCCAGCATTTT	CASRLGPGGNQPQHF
TRBD2	TRBV27	TRBJ2-1	.	TGTGCCAGCAGTTGGCGGACTAGCGGGGGGGCGGCCTACAATGAGCAGTTCTTC	CASSWRTSGGAAYNEQFF
.	TRBV7-3	TRBJ2-2	few	TGTGCCAGCAGCTCCCCTAACACCGGGGAGCTGTTTTTT	CASSSPNTGELFF
.	TRBV4-3	TRBJ2-5	.	TGCGCCAGCAGCGCACAGCCGGCGGGGGAGACCCAGTACTTC	CASSAQPAGETQYF
.	TRBV23-1	TRBJ2-2	.	TGCGCCAGCAGTCAATCGATGCCAAGGATTTTGCCCCCAGGATCCGGCGGGGAGCTGTTTTTT	CASSQSMPRILPPGSGGELFF
.	TRBV9	TRBJ1-1	.	TGTGCCAGCAGCGCCTTATTTTACACTGAAGCTTTCTTT	CASSALFYTEAFF
TRBD1	TRBV11-2	TRBJ2-5	few	TGTGCCAGCAGCTTTCAGGGGGCCGTAGAGACCCAGTACTTC	CASSFQGAVETQYF
.	TRBV4-1	TRBJ2-7	once	TGCGCCAGCAGCCTCCAGGGGCTTTGGTTC	CASSLQGLWF
.	TRBV6-1	TRBJ1-2	once	TGTGCCAGCAGTGACCCCCCCCAGGGGAACTATGGCTACACCTTC	CASSDPPQGNYGYTF
TRBD2	TRBV11-1	TRBJ2-7	.	TGTGCCAGCAGTACTAGCGGGGGTTACGAGCAGTACTTC	CASSTSGGYEQYF
TRBD1	TRBV27	TRBJ2-2	.	TGTGCCAGCAGCCCCTTCCGGACAGGGACAAACACCGGGGAGCTGTTTTTT	CASSPFRTGTNTGELFF
TRBD1	TRBV30	TRBJ1-5	.	TGTGCCTGGAGTGCCCGGACAGGGGGCAATCAGCCCCAGCATTTT	CAWSARTGGNQPQHF
TRBD1	TRBV5-1	TRBJ2-2	.	TGCGCCAGCAGGGGGACAGTTACCGGGGAGCTGTTTTTT	CASRGTVTGELFF
TRBD2	TRBV2	TRBJ2-3	.	TGTGCCAGCAGTCGACTAGCGGGGATACGCACGGATACGCAGTATTTT	CASSRLAGIRTDTQYF
TRBD2	TRBV15	TRBJ2-3	.	TGTGCCACCAGCAGAGATCGGGGGGTCGGCACAGATACGCAGTATTTT	CATSRDRGVGTDTQYF
.	TRBV7-2	TRBJ1-6	.	TGTGCCAGCAGCCCGGGTGCGGCAGGGTACAATTCACCCCTCCACTTT	CASSPGAAGYNSPLHF
.	TRBV12-5	TRBJ1-6	.	TGTGCTAGTGGCCCAGGGTCCGCATATAATTCACCCCTCCACTTT	CASGPGSAYNSPLHF
.	TRBV6-1	TRBJ1-2	.	TGTGCCAGCAGTGCCAGGACATCCTCAGCTGTTAACTATGGCTACACCTTC	CASSARTSSAVNYGYTF
.	TRBV7-7	TRBJ2-2	.	TGTGCCAGCAGCTTAGACCCAGGACAGACCGGGGAGCTGTTTTTT	CASSLDPGQTGELFF